The 11 T cell receptor beta chains presented below share a single source sample, sequenced in a study of T cells in Graves' hyperthyroidism and ophthalmopathy. Amplification yielded TCR beta CDR3 regions, with RNA transcripts as the source. Initially, a first-round RT-PCR of the TCR CDR3 employed the HTBI primer set. TCRdb reprocessed the multiplex PCR reads with MiXCR, giving one entry per CDR3 protein. The table records about 360,000 distinct CDR3 sequences, about 13% of them present only once. The sequencing input was blood. These receptors were collected from a woman between 18 and 30 years old with Graves' hyperthyroidism.

This clonotype was detected ten times or more. This chain uses TRBV30 with TRBJ1-1; 7 nucleotides match TRBD1. The trim removed 5 bases at V and 5 bases at J, leaving 8 bases unmatched. Germline V gene data show CDR1 as GTSNPN and CDR2 as SVGIG (reference sequence). The CDR3 has 13 amino acids. The CDR3: CAWDQGGGTEAFF. The CDR3 DNA follows: TGTGCCTGGGACCAGGGGGGTGGGACTGAAGCTTTCTTT.

This clonotype was seen many times. The DNA for the CDR3 is TGTGCCAGCAGTTTTGGGGGGTACACCGGGGAGCTGTTTTTT. It is translated as CASSFGGYTGELFF. The rearrangement links TRBV28 to TRBJ2-2, with a possible D match to TRBD2 (6 bases). The CDR3 contains 14 residues. Trimming stripped 3 bases from V and 3 bases from J, with 8 bases between. CDR1 is MDHEN, CDR2 SYDVKM, per germline.

This clonotype was detected many times. CDR3 region: CASSPRGVKETQYF. As DNA, the CDR3 is TGTGCCAGCAGCCCTCGCGGAGTGAAGGAGACCCAGTACTTC. The V call is TRBV7-2, the J call TRBJ2-5; D gene ambiguous. CDR3 length: 14 residues. CDR1 is SGHTA and CDR2 is FQGNSA in the germline V gene. Trimming removed 5 bases from V and 5 bases from J, with 15 bases in between.

To note about this clonotype: A read error may be the cause here, since a much bigger clone is one base away. The chain links TRBV6-1 to TRBJ2-1; TRBD2 agrees at 7 bases. The J call is doubtful: the DNA matches TRBJ2-7 better. Germline assignment: CDR1 MNHNS and CDR2 SASEGT. The CDR3 consists of 17 residues. DNA of the CDR3: TGTGCCAGCAGTACCCACAGGCCTAGCGGCTCCTACAATGAGCAGTACTTC. Protein sequence: CASSTHRPSGSYNEQYF.

The chain employs TRBV5-1 and TRBJ2-6; unclear D gene. Germline V lookup: CDR1 SGHRS, CDR2 YFSETQ. V was pared by 3 bases and J by 0 bases, with 7 bases between. This CDR3 region has 15 residues. The CDR3 protein is CASSSHTSGANVLTF. The CDR3, as DNA: TGCGCCAGCAGCTCACATACCTCTGGGGCCAACGTCCTGACTTTC.

In regard to this clonotype: A single base separates this from a much larger clone, so it may be a read error. This chain connects TRBV28 to TRBJ2-2; the match to TRBD1 covers 9 bases. CDR3 length: 14 amino acids. With 5 bases clipped from V and 8 bases from J, the junction kept 6 bases outside the gene matches. Per the germline V gene, CDR1 is MDHEN and CDR2 is SYDVKM. This chain's CDR3 is CASSRCGTGGELFF. In DNA form, the CDR3 reads TGTGCCAGCAGTCGTTGCGGGACAGGGGGGGAGCTGTTTTTT.

The chain combines TRBV6-5 with TRBJ2-2; weak D call: TRBD2 (6 bases). V was trimmed by 2 bases and J by 8 bases, leaving 15 bases between them. This CDR3 contains 15 residues. CDR1 and CDR2 (germline): MNHEY, SVGAGI. CDR3 sequence (DNA): TGTGCCAGCAGTTACGACTTTCCTGGGACTGGGGAGCTGTTTTTT. Its protein product is CASSYDFPGTGELFF.

A word on this clonotype: This may be a read error: a much more frequent sequence differs by one nucleotide. This chain joins TRBV29-1 and TRBJ2-7, with D hard to call. The assigned J gene may be wrong: the sequence end matches TRBJ2-1 better. CDR1 and CDR2 (germline): SQVTM, ANQGSEA. The CDR3 length is 13 residues. CDR3 region: CSVEVEASYEQFF. Written as DNA, the CDR3 is TGCAGCGTTGAAGTTGAGGCCTCCTACGAGCAGTTCTTC.

This clonotype was counted ten times or more. This rearrangement joins TRBV27 to TRBJ1-6; possibly TRBD1 for D (5 bases). CDR1 is MNHEY, CDR2 SMNVEV, per germline (reference sequence). CDR3 length: 15 residues. V gave up 7 bases and J gave up 6 bases, with 16 bases separating them. CDR3 in amino acids: CASTSTGRGNSPLHF. The DNA of the CDR3 is TGTGCCAGCACCTCAACGGGACGGGGTAATTCACCCCTCCACTTT.

This chain links TRBV6-1 with TRBJ2-3; possibly TRBD2 for D (6 bases). Germline V gene sequence: CDR1 MNHNS, CDR2 SASEGT. This CDR3 is built from 14 residues. Trimming took off 6 bases at V and 1 base at J, with 11 bases between the two ends. The CDR3 reads CASRGEERTDTQYF. In nucleotides, the CDR3 is TGTGCCAGCAGGGGGGAGGAACGCACAGATACGCAGTATTTT.

V usage is TRBV20-1 and J usage is TRBJ2-3; 7 bases fit TRBD2. This CDR3 has 14 amino acids. The trim removed 6 bases at V and 2 bases at J, leaving 8 bases unmatched. Germline lookup yields CDR1 DFQATT and CDR2 SNEGSKA (reference sequence). The chain's CDR3 is CSASLAGVTDTQYF. CDR3 nucleotide sequence: TGCAGTGCATCCTTGGCGGGGGTCACAGATACGCAGTATTTT.